This T cell receptor (beta chain) was found in a study of T cell responses to AZD1222 COVID-19 vaccine (dated by TCRdb to the early 2020s). A note on the overall study: TCR sequencing was performed for 230 to 250 trial participants, of whom about 210 were given two doses of AZD1222 and approximately 25 were given two doses of MenACWY control vaccine. Trial participants were enrolled into age subgroups of 18-55, 56-69 and 70-plus years, which contained 148, 28 and 57 TCR-sequenced participants, respectively. The research as a whole found: In the small 56-69-year group, the increase in depth fell short of significance, most likely because of low power. Only five to seven AZD1222 recipients were SARS-CoV-2 seropositive at baseline, limiting conclusions about previously exposed vaccinees. The vaccine-associated CD4 TCRs covered the entire spike protein, and the dominant responses fell in regions 160-218 and 743-854. After two AZD1222 doses, both the breadth and the depth of spike-specific TCRs were significantly higher than at day 0 and than in MenACWY recipients. Participants were mostly white British and included more females than males, and it was suggested by the authors that clonal diversity may have been underestimated. Epitopes outside the regions mutated in the B.1.351 and B.1.1.7 variants were reportedly recognized by nearly half of the unique spike-specific TCRs. No day 14 peak-response samples were available, so repertoires were characterized only after the peak T cell response.

Comments on this clone: What this receptor recognizes is not known. Its ends do not fully match the called genes, so a read error is possible.

The sample's time point label, in plain terms: baseline before first vaccination. Read against the paper, the sample's treatment or condition label means: meningococcal conjugate vaccine given as trial control. Vaccinee samples were obtained from the UK trials COV001 and COV002, which included a single-blind randomized controlled phase 2/3 trial of AZD1222 (ChAdOx1 nCoV-19) in healthy adults. Trial participant PBMC samples were collected at day 0 and day 28 after the second dose for TCRbeta chain sequencing. The CDR3 regions of human TCRbeta chains were analyzed by immunosequencing. In the original analysis: Repertoire TCRs were matched against a reference library of SARS-CoV-2-specific TCRs generated with the MIRA antigen-specificity platform. Breadth meant the fraction of unique TCRs that were SARS-CoV-2-associated, whereas depth meant the fraction of total T cells that were SARS-CoV-2-associated. Each spike-specific TCR was assigned to its reactive spike region and to a CD4 or CD8 class using the MIRA data. Log10-transformed breadth and depth values were compared by one-way ANOVA with Sidak's multiple comparisons tests. Here the immuneACCESS table is served through TCRdb, limited to in-frame sequences with V and J called. Missing clones are a known gap in these copies; in checked studies unresolved V genes cover under half, and the rest lacks a known reason. The V and J calls and clone size are taken from that table; D and trimming were inferred from the DNA. Counted in this sample were roughly 150,000 clones; about nine tenths of them appeared once. The ten largest clones capture more than 3% of the sample.

In the germline V gene (reference sequence), CDR1 corresponds to LGHDT and CDR2 to YNNKEL. There are 11 amino acids in the CDR3, from cysteine to phenylalanine inclusive. The sequence is cut down to CDR3 DNA, 33 bases in frame from base 1. The sequence was collected from an adult in good health. The sample in question was peripheral blood, obtained on day 0 of MenACWY control vaccination. The chain is made from TRBV3-1 (or the pseudogene TRBV3-2) and TRBJ1-1, with the D gene uncertain. The DNA reads TGTGCCAGCAGCCGAGGACCCCTTCAAGTCTTT. It encodes CASSRGPLQVF.